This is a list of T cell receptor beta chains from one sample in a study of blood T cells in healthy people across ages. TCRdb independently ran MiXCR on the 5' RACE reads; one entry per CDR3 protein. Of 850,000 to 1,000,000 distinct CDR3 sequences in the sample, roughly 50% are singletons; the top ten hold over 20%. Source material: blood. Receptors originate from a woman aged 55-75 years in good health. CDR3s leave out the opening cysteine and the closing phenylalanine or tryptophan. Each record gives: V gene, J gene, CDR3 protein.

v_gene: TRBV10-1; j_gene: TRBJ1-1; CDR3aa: ASRGSLNTEAF
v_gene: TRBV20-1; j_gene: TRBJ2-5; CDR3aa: SASRPVASETQY
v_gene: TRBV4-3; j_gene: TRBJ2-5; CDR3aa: ASSQDPDSYPNEQY
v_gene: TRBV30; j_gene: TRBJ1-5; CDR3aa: AWSSTSNQPQH
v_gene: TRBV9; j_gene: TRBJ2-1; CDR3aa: ASSVARASFYNEQF
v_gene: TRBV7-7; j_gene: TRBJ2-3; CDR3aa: ASSLGASGSMQY
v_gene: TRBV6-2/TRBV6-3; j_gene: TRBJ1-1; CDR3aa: ASTDRGSAEAF
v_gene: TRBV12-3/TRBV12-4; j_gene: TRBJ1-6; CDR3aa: ASSESGQGPLH
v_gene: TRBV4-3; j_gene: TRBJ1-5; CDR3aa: ASSQAGGGNQPQH
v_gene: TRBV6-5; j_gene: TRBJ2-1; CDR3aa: ASSVASGRLNNEQF
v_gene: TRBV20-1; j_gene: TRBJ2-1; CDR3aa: SASEGYNEQF
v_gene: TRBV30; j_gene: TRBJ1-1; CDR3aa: AWGTGQTEAF
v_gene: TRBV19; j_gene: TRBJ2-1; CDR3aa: ASSILAGVSGEQF
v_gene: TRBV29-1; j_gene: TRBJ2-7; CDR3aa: SADSGNSYEQY
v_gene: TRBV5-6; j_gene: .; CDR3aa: ASSRRYYEQY
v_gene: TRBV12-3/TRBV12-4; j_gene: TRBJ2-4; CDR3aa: ASSSGSGSKNIQY
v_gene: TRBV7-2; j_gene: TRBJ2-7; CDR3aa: ASSLDRVSYEQY
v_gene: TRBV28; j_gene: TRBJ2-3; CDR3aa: ASSGLLGTQY